This section outlines one TCR beta chain sequence together with its context. The record originates from a study of blood T cell repertoires in COVID-19. Study information: Material from acute and convalescent COVID-19 was sourced from the United States, Italy and Spain. From T cells, B-cell-depleted T cells, or PBMCs came the material, which was cDNA or gDNA.

Original processing notes: Amplification from reference gene primers served as the basis for estimated nucleated cell counts. Only in-frame clones appear in the TCRdb table, and some are missing; sequencing was by immunoSEQ multiplex PCR. The V and J calls and clone size are taken from that table; D and trimming were inferred from the DNA. Among some 80,000 clones listed, roughly 82% were seen once. Trimming left V 6 bases short and J 4 bases short, with 12 bases between. Germline CDR1 reads LNHDA; CDR2 reads SQIVND (reference sequence). The CDR3 contains 13 residues. V usage is TRBV19 and J usage is TRBJ1-1; the D gene is possibly TRBD1 (6 bases). The TCR was taken from a human donor in a cohort sampled during active COVID-19. Sequencing was done on a sample of peripheral blood. CDR3 bases: TGTGCCAGTAGCTTAGGGGGGGGCACTGAAGCTTTCTTT. Its translation: CASSLGGGTEAFF.